The 26 T cell receptor beta chains listed next were all sequenced from one sample in a study of regulatory T cells in long-lasting Graves disease. Relying on iRepertoire HTBI primers and Arm-PCR of CDR3 regions, the team built TCR beta libraries. TCRdb reprocessed the multiplex PCR reads with MiXCR, giving one entry per CDR3 protein. The sample includes a few hundred thousand distinct CDR3 sequences, approximately 15% seen only once; the top ten take about 7.6%. Stated time point: newly diagnosed GD, antithyroid drugs for less than 3 months. PBMC RNA was the source of the TCR library. This same sample was also part of a study on T cells in Graves' hyperthyroidism and ophthalmopathy.

Source: peripheral blood mononuclear cells (PBMCs), taken at new diagnosis, from a patient treated with antithyroid drugs. The receptors come from a middle-aged woman with Graves disease.

The chain recombines TRBV10-2 with TRBJ2-5, with 11 bases that match TRBD2. The CDR3 has 15 amino acids. Germline CDR1 and CDR2: WSHSY and SAAADI. Trimming at V came to 7 bases and at J to 4 bases, leaving 8 bases not matched to a gene. The CDR3 DNA reads as TGCGCCAGCACTCAGGCTAGCGGGAGGAGAGAGACCCAGTACTTC. It encodes CASTQASGRRETQYF.

This clonotype was picked up many times. This chain joins TRBV5-1 and TRBJ2-7; 9 bases fit TRBD1. CDR1 and CDR2 (germline): SGHRS, YFSETQ. The V segment lost 4 bases and the J segment 3 bases; nucleotides outside the gene matches: 5. The CDR3 is made up of 14 amino acids. The DNA of the CDR3 is TGCGCCAGCAGCGTCGGGACAGGGAACTACGAGCAGTACTTC. Translated: CASSVGTGNYEQYF. The variable domain in full, completed from reference TRBV5-1 and TRBJ2-7, reads KAGVTQTPRYLIKTRGQQVTLSCSPISGHRSVSWYQQTPGQGLQFLFEYFSETQRNKGNFPGRFSGRQFSNSRSEMNVSTLELGDSALYLCASSVGTGNYEQYFGPGTRLTVT.

This clonotype was detected ten times or more. CDR3 amino acids: CASSLLGSYEQYF. CDR3 in DNA: TGTGCCAGCAGCCTACTAGGCTCCTACGAGCAGTACTTC. The chain employs TRBV28 and TRBJ2-7; perhaps TRBD2 as D (5 bases). The CDR3 length is 13 residues. Germline V gene data show CDR1 as MDHEN and CDR2 as SYDVKM. Between the trimmed V and J ends, which lost 6 bases and 0 bases, there was a span of 9 bases.

This clonotype was counted only a few times. A read error may account for a junction end that differs from germline. This chain links TRBV13 with TRBJ2-1, with D perhaps matching TRBD2 (6 bases). The CDR3 is 18 residues long. Germline CDR1 is PRHDT and CDR2 is FYEKMQ (reference sequence). The CDR3 loop is CASSLAEGSAGLQETRYF. CDR3 nucleotides: TGTGCCAGCAGCTTAGCGGAGGGCTCGGCAGGACTCCAAGAGACCCGGTACTTC.

This clonotype was observed a few times. The chain is built from TRBV12-3 or TRBV12-4 and TRBJ2-5; no definite D call. This CDR3 contains 13 residues. Trimming stripped 3 bases from V and 3 bases from J, with 8 bases between. The CDR3 reads CASSLSVKETQYF. DNA for the CDR3: TGTGCCAGCAGTTTGAGTGTAAAAGAGACCCAGTACTTC.

The V gene is TRBV7-9, the J gene TRBJ2-1; 10 bases are shared with TRBD1. The CDR3 length is 20 residues. Germline V gene sequence: CDR1 SEHNR, CDR2 FQNEAQ (reference sequence). V was clipped by 0 bases and J by 4 bases; unmatched bases: 15. DNA of the CDR3: TGTGCCAGCAGCTTAGCCGACAGGGGGCATGCGGGAGGCGGTTACAATGAGCAGTTCTTC. It translates to CASSLADRGHAGGGYNEQFF.

J is TRBJ2-3 and V is TRBV10-2; 11 nucleotides agree with TRBD2. CDR3 length equals 17 residues. The germline V gene encodes CDR1 WSHSY and CDR2 SAAADI. V lost 6 bases to trimming and J lost 0 bases; unmatched junction nucleotides: 8. CDR3 sequence reads: CASREGLAETSTDTQYF. CDR3 sequence (DNA): TGCGCCAGCAGAGAGGGACTAGCGGAAACTAGCACAGATACGCAGTATTTT.

This clonotype was picked up many times. The chain recombines TRBV12-3 or TRBV12-4 with TRBJ2-2; D perhaps matches TRBD2 (6 bases). The V gene lost 9 bases and the J gene lost 4 bases, with 12 bases spanning the gap. The CDR3 is 13 amino acids. CDR3 bases: TGTGCCAGTTCTGCGGGGTTCACCGGGGAGCTGTTTTTT. This sequence encodes CASSAGFTGELFF.

This chain joins TRBV29-1 and TRBJ2-7; a weak D match, TRBD1 (6 bases). This CDR3 is 14 amino acids long. V lost 7 bases and J 3 bases, leaving 19 bases between the germline ends. Germline V gene data show CDR1 as SQVTM and CDR2 as ANQGSEA. The CDR3 reads CSAAGTGRDYEQYF. The CDR3 bases are TGCAGCGCTGCGGGTACAGGGCGTGACTACGAGCAGTACTTC.

This clonotype was counted many times. This chain uses TRBV11-3 with TRBJ2-7; the match to TRBD2 covers 9 bases. Germline V gene data show CDR1 as SGHNT and CDR2 as YENEEA. This CDR3 contains 14 residues. The J segment lost 4 bases and the V segment lost 5 bases, leaving 6 bases of the junction unmatched. CDR3 sequence (DNA): TGTGCCAGCAGCCCGAGACTAGCGGAGTACGAGCAGTACTTC. Translating gives CASSPRLAEYEQYF.

This clonotype was seen at least ten times. The chain recombines TRBV28 with TRBJ1-2; 8 positions agree with TRBD1. Germline CDR1 MDHEN, CDR2 SYDVKM. Trimming cost V 3 bases and J 4 bases; bases outside gene matches: 7. This CDR3 region has 15 residues. The CDR3 loop is CASSFPPDRAYGYTF. The CDR3 DNA is TGTGCCAGCAGTTTCCCTCCGGACAGGGCCTATGGCTACACCTTC.

The sample holds many counts of this clonotype. V and J are TRBV3-1 and TRBJ2-1; 11 bases align to TRBD2. The V and J ends lost 4 bases and 8 bases, in that order; junction bases with no gene match: 7. Germline V lookup: CDR1 LGHDT, CDR2 YNNKEL (reference sequence). CDR3 length: 15 amino acids. The CDR3 coding sequence is TGTGCCAGCAGCCTTTCTAGCGGGAGGCGCTATGAGCAGTTCTTC. It translates to CASSLSSGRRYEQFF.

The chain recombines TRBV4-1 with TRBJ2-7; TRBD2 matches at 11 bases. Trimming took 1 base from V and 4 from J; bases not matched to a gene: 6. The CDR3 sequence is 16 residues long. The germline V gene has CDR1 MGHRA and CDR2 YSYEKL. The CDR3 here is CASSQVAGGPSYEQYF. CDR3 DNA sequence: TGCGCCAGCAGCCAAGTAGCGGGAGGGCCCTCATACGAGCAGTACTTC.

This clonotype was counted between two and nine times. This chain links TRBV19 with TRBJ1-1, with TRBD1 as a possible D gene (6 bases). The CDR3 totals 16 residues. CDR1 is LNHDA and CDR2 is SQIVND in the germline V gene (reference sequence). Trimming removed 5 bases from V and 0 bases from J, with 16 bases in between. The CDR3 is CASSPLGQILNTEAFF. CDR3 bases: TGTGCCAGTAGTCCTCTTGGACAGATACTGAACACTGAAGCTTTCTTT.

This clonotype has a count of ten or more. The chain couples TRBV19 to TRBJ2-2, with 7 bases that match TRBD1. There are 14 residues in the CDR3. Germline V gene sequence: CDR1 LNHDA, CDR2 SQIVND (reference sequence). V lost 4 bases and J lost 8; bases outside the gene matches: 7. The CDR3 DNA sequence: TGTGCCAGTAGTAAGGGGACAGATGAGGGGGAGCTGTTTTTT. Amino acid sequence: CASSKGTDEGELFF.

This clonotype was observed a few times. The chain combines TRBV11-3 with TRBJ2-7; D gene unclear. The length of the CDR3 is 14 residues. The V gene lost 1 base and the J gene lost 2 bases, with 9 bases spanning the gap. From germline, CDR1 is SGHNT and CDR2 YENEEA. The CDR3 loop is CASSLGGTTYEQYF. CDR3 DNA sequence: TGTGCCAGCAGCTTAGGCGGCACTACCTACGAGCAGTACTTC.

This clonotype was seen many times. The rearrangement links TRBV11-3 to TRBJ2-1; TRBD2 is a possible D gene (6 bases). The length of the CDR3 is 14 residues. The V and J ends lost 8 bases and 3 bases respectively, with 14 bases between them. CDR1 and CDR2 from the germline V gene are SGHNT and YENEEA. CDR3 nucleotide sequence: TGTGCCAGCTCGACCTTAGCGGACTACAATGAGCAGTTCTTC. This encodes CASSTLADYNEQFF.

The rearrangement joins TRBV9 to TRBJ2-7, with D tentatively TRBD2 (6 bases). The CDR3 runs 15 residues. Trimming took 0 bases from V and 2 from J, leaving 12 bases between them. The germline V gene encodes CDR1 SGDLS and CDR2 YYNGEE. The CDR3 is CASSVGGTTTYEQYF. DNA of the CDR3: TGTGCCAGCAGCGTAGGCGGGACCACCACCTACGAGCAGTACTTC.

On this clonotype itself: One junction end disagrees with the germline gene, perhaps due to a read error. This chain uses TRBV11-3 with TRBJ1-2, with D perhaps TRBD1 (6 bases). Germline assignment: CDR1 SGHNT and CDR2 YENEEA. CDR3 size: 13 residues. CDR3 region: CTSRGEAYYGYTF. CDR3 bases: TGTACCAGCAGGGGCGAGGCCTACTATGGCTACACCTTC. The whole variable domain, filled in from reference TRBV11-3 and TRBJ1-2, reads EAGVVQSPRYKIIEKKQPVAFWCNPISGHNTLYWYLQNLGQGPELLIRYENEEAVDDSQLPKDRFSAERLKGVDSTLKIQPAELGDSAVYLCTSRGEAYYGYTFGSGTRLTVV.

This clonotype was recorded at least ten times. This chain links TRBV2 with TRBJ2-1; the D gene is possibly TRBD2 (5 bases). The germline gives CDR1 SNHLY, CDR2 FYNNEI. V lost 7 bases, J lost 5 bases, and 18 bases lay in between. The CDR3 loop spans 15 amino acids. The CDR3 protein is CASTSRADGDNEQFF. The CDR3 DNA reads as TGTGCCAGCACTAGCCGAGCGGACGGAGACAATGAGCAGTTCTTC.

The rearrangement uses TRBV10-3 and TRBJ2-3, with 12 nucleotides matching TRBD2. CDR3 length: 14 amino acids. CDR1 and CDR2 (germline): ENHRY, SYGVKD. The junction had 3 bases not matched to a gene; V was cut back by 5 bases and J by 6 bases. CDR3 in DNA: TGTGCCATCAGTTCTAGCGGGGGGGTGGATACGCAGTATTTT. Residues: CAISSSGGVDTQYF.

J is TRBJ2-4 and V is TRBV9; D could derive from TRBD1 or TRBD2 (5 bases each). The CDR3 is 15 residues long. The germline V and J ends were trimmed by 2 bases and 5 bases, with 14 bases remaining between them. CDR1 is SGDLS and CDR2 is YYNGEE in the germline V gene. For the CDR3, the DNA is TGTGCCAGCAGCGTTGGGGGACGGTCGGAAAACATTCAGTACTTC. Translation: CASSVGGRSENIQYF. The full variable domain, rest sourced from reference TRBV9 and TRBJ2-4, is DSGVTQTPKHLITATGQRVTLRCSPRSGDLSVYWYQQSLDQGLQFLIQYYNGEERAKGNILERFSAQQFPDLHSELNLSSLELGDSALYFCASSVGGRSENIQYFGAGTRLSVL.

This clonotype was seen at least ten times. The CDR3 DNA is TGCGCCAGCAGCCAGGGCGGGCTAGCGGGTGACGAGCAGTACTTC. It translates to CASSQGGLAGDEQYF. The chain combines TRBV4-1 with TRBJ2-7, with 8 positions matching TRBD2. With 3 bases clipped from V and 5 bases from J, the junction kept 9 bases outside the gene matches. Germline values: CDR1 MGHRA, CDR2 YSYEKL. The CDR3 spans 15 residues.

There are a few counts of this clonotype. The chain carries TRBV6-2 or TRBV6-3 and TRBJ1-1; D may be TRBD1 (5 bases). V dropped 7 bases and J dropped 10 bases, with 28 bases sitting between them. This CDR3 has 16 amino acids. Looked up from germline, CDR1 is MNHEY and CDR2 is SVGEGT. The CDR3, as DNA: TGTGCCAGCACCATAGGGGCAGGGAATCCTCCTTGGCGAGCTTTCTTT. Protein product: CASTIGAGNPPWRAFF.

This chain joins TRBV9 and TRBJ1-3; D may be TRBD1 (5 bases). V lost 4 bases to trimming and J lost 0 bases, with 14 bases between them. CDR1 is SGDLS and CDR2 is YYNGEE in the germline V gene. The CDR3 runs 16 residues. CDR3 in DNA: TGTGCCAGCAGCCCGGGACGGACCTTCTCTGGAAACACCATATATTTT. It encodes CASSPGRTFSGNTIYF.

This clonotype has just a few counts. The chain uses TRBV7-9 and TRBJ1-5, with D possibly TRBD1 on 5 matching bases. CDR3 length: 20 amino acids. V lost 2 bases to trimming and J lost 6 bases, with 29 bases between them. Germline CDR1 is SEHNR and CDR2 is FQNEAQ (reference sequence). The CDR3 nucleotides read TGTGCCAGCAGCTTAACGACACTTGGGGCCCGACTTGAGGCGAGTCAGCCCCAGCATTTT. Translated: CASSLTTLGARLEASQPQHF.